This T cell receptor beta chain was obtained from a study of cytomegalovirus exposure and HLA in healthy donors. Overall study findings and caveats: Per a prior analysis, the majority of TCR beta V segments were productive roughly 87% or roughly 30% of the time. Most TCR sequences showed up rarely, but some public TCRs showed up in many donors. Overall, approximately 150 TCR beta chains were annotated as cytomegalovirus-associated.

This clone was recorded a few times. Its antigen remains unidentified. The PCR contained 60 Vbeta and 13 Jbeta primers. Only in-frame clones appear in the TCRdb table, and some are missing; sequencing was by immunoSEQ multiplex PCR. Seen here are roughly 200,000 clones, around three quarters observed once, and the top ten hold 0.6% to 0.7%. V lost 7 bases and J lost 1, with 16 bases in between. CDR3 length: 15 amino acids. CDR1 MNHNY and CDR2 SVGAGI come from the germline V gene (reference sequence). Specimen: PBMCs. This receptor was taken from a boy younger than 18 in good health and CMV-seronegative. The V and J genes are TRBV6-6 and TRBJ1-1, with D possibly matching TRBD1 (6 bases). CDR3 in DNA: TGTGCCAGCAACTTGGGGGCAGGGAGGAACACTGAAGCTTTCTTT. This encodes CASNLGAGRNTEAFF.